This TCR beta chain was documented in a study of blood T cell repertoires in COVID-19. Sequencing was performed with immunoSEQ multiplex PCR; in TCRdb, only in-frame clones are kept and a portion is missing. Of around 60,000 clones in the sample, about 83% are singletons; the top ten hold 3% to 4.5%. The CDR3 is 17 residues long. Germline loops: CDR1 SGHVS, CDR2 FNYEAQ. Trimming took 4 bases from V and 1 from J, leaving 19 bases between them. This clonotype was obtained from a woman older than 75 with acute or convalescent COVID-19. J is TRBJ1-1 and V is TRBV7-6; D perhaps matches TRBD1 (6 bases). The sample comprised peripheral blood. CDR3: CASSSGVPTLTNTEAFF. DNA of the CDR3: TGTGCCAGCAGCTCAGGGGTTCCCACCCTCACGAACACTGAAGCTTTCTTT.